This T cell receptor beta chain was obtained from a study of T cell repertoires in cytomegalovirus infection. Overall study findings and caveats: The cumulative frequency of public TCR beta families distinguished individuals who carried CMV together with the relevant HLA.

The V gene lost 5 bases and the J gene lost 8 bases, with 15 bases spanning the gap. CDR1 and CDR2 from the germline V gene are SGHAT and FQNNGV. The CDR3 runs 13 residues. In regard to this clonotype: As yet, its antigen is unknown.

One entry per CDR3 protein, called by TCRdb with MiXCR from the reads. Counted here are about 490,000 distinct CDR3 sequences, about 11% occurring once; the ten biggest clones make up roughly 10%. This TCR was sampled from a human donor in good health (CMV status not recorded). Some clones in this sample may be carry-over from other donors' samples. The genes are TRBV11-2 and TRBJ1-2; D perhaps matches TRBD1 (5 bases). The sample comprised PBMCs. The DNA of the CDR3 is TGTGCCAGCAGCCCATGGGACTCCCGGGGCTACACCTTC. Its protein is CASSPWDSRGYTF.